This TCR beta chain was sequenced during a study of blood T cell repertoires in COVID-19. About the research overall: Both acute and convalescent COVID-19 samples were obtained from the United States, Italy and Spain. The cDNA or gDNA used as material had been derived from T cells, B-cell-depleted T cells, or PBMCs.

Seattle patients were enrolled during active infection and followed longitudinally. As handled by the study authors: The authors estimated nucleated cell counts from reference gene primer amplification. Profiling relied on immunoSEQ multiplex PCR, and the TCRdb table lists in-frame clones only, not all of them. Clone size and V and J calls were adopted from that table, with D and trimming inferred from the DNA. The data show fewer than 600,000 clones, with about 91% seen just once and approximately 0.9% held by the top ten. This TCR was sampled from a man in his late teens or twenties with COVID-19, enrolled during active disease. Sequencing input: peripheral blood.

CDR3 DNA: TGTGCCAGTAGCTCTTCCCCCCTCCGGACAGGGAGCGGCTATGGCTACACCTTC. This sequence encodes CASSSSPLRTGSGYGYTF. The genes are TRBV19 and TRBJ1-2, with 8 positions matching TRBD1. Germline trimming cut 6 bases from V and 4 bases from J; bases unmatched to any gene: 19. Germline CDR1 is LNHDA and CDR2 is SQIVND (reference sequence). The CDR3 loop spans 18 amino acids.